This T cell receptor beta chain was captured by sequencing in a study of identical twins. A universal primer site was incorporated via template switching, and the cDNA contained unique molecular identifiers. TCRdb redid the calling of the 5' RACE reads with MiXCR, one entry per CDR3 protein. The sample lists about 700,000 distinct CDR3 sequences; 6.1% were seen once. Study observations and caveats: Twin-shared out-of-frame alpha sequences showed excess low generation probability. For out-of-frame beta sequences, excess twin sharing was weaker. Cross-sectional statistical analysis was relied on for the conclusions, without the same donors being followed.

This clonotype was observed many times. Its antigen is unknown. V dropped 3 bases and J dropped 8 bases, with 13 bases sitting between them. The CDR3 loop spans 14 amino acids. This chain links TRBV12-3 or TRBV12-4 with TRBJ1-4; TRBD1 might be the D (5 bases). The clonotype comes from a man between 18 and 29 years old in good health. What was sequenced was naive T cells sorted from blood. CDR3 DNA sequence: TGTGCCAGCAGTTTTTCGGGGAGGGACGAAAAACTGTTTTTT. Its translation is CASSFSGRDEKLFF.